This is a list of T cell receptor beta chains from one sample in a study of blood T cell repertoires in COVID-19. Some clones are missing from TCRdb's copy, which holds only in-frame ones; the method was immunoSEQ multiplex PCR. The sample yields over 150,000 clones, roughly 90% seen once. Sample: peripheral blood. The receptors were sampled from a man aged 18 to 29 with COVID-19, enrolled during active disease. The CDR3 runs from the conserved cysteine through the conserved F or W. The D gene is left open where the match is weak. Rows may omit the clone size; those that give it use once, few, many or a size class.

J gene: TRBJ1-6
D gene: TRBD1
V gene: TRBV18
clone size: once
CDR3 DNA: TGTGCCAGCTCACCGGGACAGGGGGATTCACCCCTCCACTTT
CDR3 protein: CASSPGQGDSPLHF

J gene: TRBJ1-6
D gene: NA
V gene: TRBV7-9
clone size: NA
CDR3 DNA: TGTGCCAGCAGCCGATGGGCAGGGAGGACCACCTATAATTCACCCCTCCACTTT
CDR3 protein: CASSRWAGRTTYNSPLHF

J gene: TRBJ2-1
D gene: TRBD2
V gene: TRBV6-5
clone size: NA
CDR3 DNA: TGTGCCAGCAGTCGACTAGCGGGAACGAATGAGCAGTTCTTC
CDR3 protein: CASSRLAGTNEQFF

J gene: TRBJ1-6
D gene: TRBD1
V gene: TRBV18
clone size: NA
CDR3 DNA: TGTGCCAGCACCTTAACAGGGGATAATAATTCACCCCTCCACTTT
CDR3 protein: CASTLTGDNNSPLHF

J gene: TRBJ2-1
D gene: TRBD2
V gene: TRBV4-2
clone size: NA
CDR3 DNA: TGTGCCAGCAGCCAAGTTTTGGCTAGCGGGAGGATTTACAATGAGCAGTTCTTC
CDR3 protein: CASSQVLASGRIYNEQFF

J gene: TRBJ2-3
D gene: NA
V gene: TRBV28
clone size: NA
CDR3 DNA: TGTGCCAGCAGTTTCAGGGGTAACACAGATACGCAGTATTTT
CDR3 protein: CASSFRGNTDTQYF

J gene: TRBJ2-5
D gene: TRBD2
V gene: TRBV30
clone size: NA
CDR3 DNA: TGTGCCTGGAGTGCCGGACTAGCGGGATTGGAGACCCAGTACTTC
CDR3 protein: CAWSAGLAGLETQYF

J gene: TRBJ1-5
D gene: TRBD1
V gene: TRBV6-5
clone size: once
CDR3 DNA: TGTGCCAGCAGTCGGACAGGGAGAGAGAATCAGCCCCAGCATTTT
CDR3 protein: CASSRTGRENQPQHF

J gene: TRBJ1-1
D gene: TRBD1
V gene: TRBV7-3
clone size: NA
CDR3 DNA: TGTGCCAGCAGCTTGACAGGGATTGGCGCTGAAGCTTTCTTT
CDR3 protein: CASSLTGIGAEAFF

J gene: TRBJ2-3
D gene: TRBD1
V gene: TRBV29-1
clone size: NA
CDR3 DNA: TGCAGCGTTGAGGGGACAGGGGGCGTAGGGGATACGCAGTATTTT
CDR3 protein: CSVEGTGGVGDTQYF

J gene: TRBJ2-7
D gene: TRBD1
V gene: TRBV15
clone size: NA
CDR3 DNA: TGTGCCACCAGTACGACAGGGATGCGGCACGAGCAGTACTTC
CDR3 protein: CATSTTGMRHEQYF

J gene: TRBJ2-1
D gene: TRBD2
V gene: TRBV7-9
clone size: few
CDR3 DNA: TGTGCCAGCAGCCGTAGCGGGGCCCAAATTTACAATGAGCAGTTCTTC
CDR3 protein: CASSRSGAQIYNEQFF

J gene: TRBJ1-2
D gene: NA
V gene: TRBV25-1
clone size: NA
CDR3 DNA: TGTGCCAGCAGTGAATACTCAGAAATAACTATGGGCTACACCTTC
CDR3 protein: CASSEYSEITMGYTF

J gene: TRBJ2-3
D gene: TRBD2
V gene: TRBV9
clone size: NA
CDR3 DNA: TGTGCCAGCAGCGGGACTAGCGGATTTGATACGCAGTATTTT
CDR3 protein: CASSGTSGFDTQYF

J gene: TRBJ2-7
D gene: NA
V gene: TRBV11-1
clone size: NA
CDR3 DNA: TGTGCCAGCAGCTTGCGTTTGCCTACCGAGCAGTACTTC
CDR3 protein: CASSLRLPTEQYF

J gene: TRBJ2-5
D gene: TRBD2
V gene: TRBV10-3
clone size: NA
CDR3 DNA: TGTGCCATCAGTGAGAAAACTAGCGGGAGGGCCTCAGAGACCCAGTACTTC
CDR3 protein: CAISEKTSGRASETQYF

J gene: TRBJ2-2
D gene: TRBD2
V gene: TRBV19
clone size: NA
CDR3 DNA: TGTGCCAGTAAGGTAAACGGGACTAGCATATTCACCGGGGAGCTGTTTTTT
CDR3 protein: CASKVNGTSIFTGELFF

J gene: TRBJ2-3
D gene: NA
V gene: TRBV28
clone size: NA
CDR3 DNA: TGTGCCATCCTCCGCGGAGACACAGATACGCAGTATTTT
CDR3 protein: CAILRGDTDTQYF

J gene: TRBJ2-1
D gene: TRBD2
V gene: TRBV27
clone size: NA
CDR3 DNA: TGTGCCAGCAGTTTACGCACCGGGACTAGCGGGAATGAGCAGTTCTTC
CDR3 protein: CASSLRTGTSGNEQFF

J gene: TRBJ2-1
D gene: TRBD2
V gene: TRBV5-4
clone size: NA
CDR3 DNA: TGTGCCAGCAGCTCTGGGACTAGCGGGAGTCAAGAGCAGTTCTTC
CDR3 protein: CASSSGTSGSQEQFF

J gene: TRBJ2-1
D gene: NA
V gene: TRBV30
clone size: NA
CDR3 DNA: TGTGCCTGGAGTTTAGACAGCGATGAGCAGTTCTTC
CDR3 protein: CAWSLDSDEQFF

J gene: TRBJ1-5
D gene: NA
V gene: TRBV28
clone size: NA
CDR3 DNA: TGTGCCAGCAGGGTGGGAGGGAGCAATCAGCCCCAGCATTTT
CDR3 protein: CASRVGGSNQPQHF

J gene: TRBJ2-1
D gene: NA
V gene: TRBV6-5
clone size: NA
CDR3 DNA: TGTGCCAGCAGCCGTACAGGGAATGAGCAGTTCTTC
CDR3 protein: CASSRTGNEQFF

J gene: TRBJ2-7
D gene: NA
V gene: TRBV30
clone size: NA
CDR3 DNA: TGTGCCTGGAGTGTGGAACAGGGAGCGTCCTACGAGCAGTACTTC
CDR3 protein: CAWSVEQGASYEQYF

J gene: TRBJ2-2
D gene: TRBD1
V gene: TRBV27
clone size: NA
CDR3 DNA: TGTGCCAGCAGCCCCCGGGGACAGGGGTGGGGGGAGCTGTTTTTT
CDR3 protein: CASSPRGQGWGELFF

J gene: TRBJ2-7
D gene: NA
V gene: TRBV28
clone size: NA
CDR3 DNA: TGTGCCAGCAGTTTACCCCCAACCTACGAGCAGTACTTC
CDR3 protein: CASSLPPTYEQYF

J gene: TRBJ2-5
D gene: NA
V gene: TRBV10-3
clone size: NA
CDR3 DNA: TGTGCCATCACCCAGGACATTCAAGAGACCCAGTACTTC
CDR3 protein: CAITQDIQETQYF

J gene: TRBJ2-1
D gene: TRBD2
V gene: TRBV11-3
clone size: NA
CDR3 DNA: TGTGCCAGCAGCTCTACGCGGGGGGGGAATGAGCAGTTCTTC
CDR3 protein: CASSSTRGGNEQFF

J gene: TRBJ2-4
D gene: TRBD1
V gene: TRBV6-6
clone size: NA
CDR3 DNA: TGTGCCAGCAGCTCTAGGGGGCAGGACTCTTCAACGAAGGCCAAAAACATTCAGTACTTC
CDR3 protein: CASSSRGQDSSTKAKNIQYF

J gene: TRBJ2-5
D gene: NA
V gene: TRBV4-1
clone size: NA
CDR3 DNA: TGCGCCAGCAGCCAAGGACAGCAAGAGACCCAGTACTTC
CDR3 protein: CASSQGQQETQYF

J gene: TRBJ2-7
D gene: NA
V gene: TRBV28
clone size: NA
CDR3 DNA: TGTGCCAGCAGTATGACAGGCTCTTTCCTCCACGAGCAGTACTTC
CDR3 protein: CASSMTGSFLHEQYF

J gene: TRBJ2-7
D gene: NA
V gene: TRBV5-4
clone size: NA
CDR3 DNA: TGTGCCAGCAGCTATCTTATCGGGGGATCCTCCTACGAGCAGTACTTC
CDR3 protein: CASSYLIGGSSYEQYF

J gene: TRBJ2-1
D gene: NA
V gene: TRBV19
clone size: NA
CDR3 DNA: TGTGCCAGTAGCTTAGGTCGGGTGGGGCCCTACAATGAGCAGTTCTTC
CDR3 protein: CASSLGRVGPYNEQFF

J gene: TRBJ2-5
D gene: NA
V gene: TRBV29-1
clone size: NA
CDR3 DNA: TGCAGCGTTGAAGACCCCCTCAACAGGGGGGGAAGGACCCAGTACTTC
CDR3 protein: CSVEDPLNRGGRTQYF

J gene: TRBJ1-3
D gene: NA
V gene: TRBV29-1
clone size: NA
CDR3 DNA: TGCAGCGTCTCCAGAGCGGCGGATTACTCTGGAAACACCATATATTTT
CDR3 protein: CSVSRAADYSGNTIYF

J gene: TRBJ1-1
D gene: TRBD1
V gene: TRBV18
clone size: NA
CDR3 DNA: TGTGCCAGCTCACCACCGGGACAGGCTTTGAACACTGAAGCTTTCTTT
CDR3 protein: CASSPPGQALNTEAFF

J gene: TRBJ2-2
D gene: TRBD1
V gene: TRBV9
clone size: once
CDR3 DNA: TGTGCCAGCAGCGCCCGGGACAGGGGTTCCGGGGAGCTGTTTTTT
CDR3 protein: CASSARDRGSGELFF

J gene: TRBJ2-7
D gene: TRBD2
V gene: TRBV28
clone size: NA
CDR3 DNA: TGTGCCAGCAGTCTCACGCCTAGCGGGAGTCCCAACGAGCAGTACTTC
CDR3 protein: CASSLTPSGSPNEQYF

J gene: TRBJ2-7
D gene: NA
V gene: TRBV19
clone size: NA
CDR3 DNA: TGTGCCAGTAGTGTCAACAGAGACTACGAGCAGTACTTC
CDR3 protein: CASSVNRDYEQYF

J gene: TRBJ2-7
D gene: NA
V gene: TRBV9
clone size: NA
CDR3 DNA: TGTGCCAGCAGCACCCGGGACACCTCCTACGAGCAGTACTTC
CDR3 protein: CASSTRDTSYEQYF

J gene: TRBJ1-4
D gene: NA
V gene: TRBV7-6
clone size: few
CDR3 DNA: TGTGCCAGCAGCTTAGTTCCGCGGGGGCAGGAAAAACTGTTTTTT
CDR3 protein: CASSLVPRGQEKLFF

J gene: TRBJ2-1
D gene: TRBD2
V gene: TRBV11-3
clone size: NA
CDR3 DNA: TGTGCCAGCAGCCCCTCGACTAGCGGGAGGGAGCAGTTCTTC
CDR3 protein: CASSPSTSGREQFF

J gene: TRBJ2-4
D gene: NA
V gene: TRBV28
clone size: NA
CDR3 DNA: TGTGCCAGCAGGGTCCGACCATTCCAGAAAGGCGGTGGTGGAAACATTCAGTACTTC
CDR3 protein: CASRVRPFQKGGGGNIQYF

J gene: TRBJ1-6
D gene: NA
V gene: TRBV7-6
clone size: NA
CDR3 DNA: TGTGCCAGCAGCCCCACGGGGGGGGCTGTGCTTTCACCCCTCCACTTT
CDR3 protein: CASSPTGGAVLSPLHF

J gene: TRBJ1-2
D gene: TRBD1
V gene: TRBV6-5
clone size: NA
CDR3 DNA: TGTGCCAGCAGTAAGGACAGGGGATTTAACTATGGCTACACCTTC
CDR3 protein: CASSKDRGFNYGYTF

J gene: TRBJ2-1
D gene: TRBD2
V gene: TRBV24-1
clone size: NA
CDR3 DNA: TGTGCCACCAGTGGTTCGACTAGCGGGAGAACCAACAATGAGCAGTTCTTC
CDR3 protein: CATSGSTSGRTNNEQFF

J gene: TRBJ2-1
D gene: TRBD2
V gene: TRBV11-2
clone size: NA
CDR3 DNA: TGTGCCAGCAGTCGGACTAGCGGGAGCTTTGGCAATGAGCAGTTCTTC
CDR3 protein: CASSRTSGSFGNEQFF

J gene: TRBJ2-1
D gene: TRBD1
V gene: TRBV30
clone size: once
CDR3 DNA: TGTGCCTGGAGTCGAGGGACAGCCTACAATGAGCAGTTCTTC
CDR3 protein: CAWSRGTAYNEQFF

J gene: TRBJ2-3
D gene: TRBD2
V gene: TRBV3-1/TRBV3-2
clone size: NA
CDR3 DNA: TGTGCCAGCAGCCACACTAGCGGGAGTATAGATACGCAGTATTTT
CDR3 protein: CASSHTSGSIDTQYF

J gene: TRBJ2-7
D gene: NA
V gene: TRBV4-3
clone size: NA
CDR3 DNA: TGCGCCAGCAGCCAACGTGGTAGCTACGAGCAGTACTTC
CDR3 protein: CASSQRGSYEQYF

J gene: TRBJ2-1
D gene: TRBD2
V gene: TRBV4-1
clone size: NA
CDR3 DNA: TGCGCCAGCAGCCTCCTGGGAGCGGGAGGGTACAATGAGCAGTTCTTC
CDR3 protein: CASSLLGAGGYNEQFF

J gene: TRBJ1-2
D gene: NA
V gene: TRBV27
clone size: NA
CDR3 DNA: TGTGCCAGCAGTTTCGGGGGTACTAACTATGGCTACACCTTC
CDR3 protein: CASSFGGTNYGYTF

J gene: TRBJ2-3
D gene: TRBD2
V gene: TRBV5-8
clone size: once
CDR3 DNA: TGTGCCAGCAGCTTTTTTCTAGCGGGAGAAGATACGCAGTATTTT
CDR3 protein: CASSFFLAGEDTQYF

J gene: TRBJ2-7
D gene: TRBD2
V gene: TRBV4-3
clone size: NA
CDR3 DNA: TGCGCCAGCAGCCAAAGGGGAGGACTAGGTGACGAGCAGTACTTC
CDR3 protein: CASSQRGGLGDEQYF

J gene: TRBJ2-5
D gene: NA
V gene: TRBV5-1
clone size: NA
CDR3 DNA: TGCGCCAGCAGCTTAATGGCAGGGGTTGGGGAGACCCAGTACTTC
CDR3 protein: CASSLMAGVGETQYF

J gene: TRBJ1-5
D gene: NA
V gene: TRBV7-8
clone size: NA
CDR3 DNA: TGTGCCAGCAGCTTAGCGAGGGTCGGCAATCAGCCCCAGCATTTT
CDR3 protein: CASSLARVGNQPQHF

J gene: TRBJ2-3
D gene: NA
V gene: TRBV18
clone size: NA
CDR3 DNA: TGTGCCAGCTCACCACCGGTCGGTCCCCCGCAGTATTTT
CDR3 protein: CASSPPVGPPQYF

J gene: TRBJ1-1
D gene: TRBD1
V gene: TRBV7-9
clone size: NA
CDR3 DNA: TGTGCCAGCAGCCCGGGCCGGGACAGGGGGCTCTATACTGAAGCTTTCTTT
CDR3 protein: CASSPGRDRGLYTEAFF